This entry is about one T cell receptor (beta chain). CDR1 is SGHRS and CDR2 is YFSETQ in the germline V gene. V gave up 7 bases and J gave up 4 bases; unmatched junction bases: 5. The CDR3 has 14 amino acids. The data were taken from a study of blood T cell repertoires in COVID-19. Authors' methods: Amplified reference gene primers provided the basis for estimating nucleated cell counts. TCRdb keeps only in-frame clones here, not all; method: immunoSEQ multiplex PCR. V and J calls plus clone size are reproduced from that table; the DNA served to infer D and trimming. The table records about 270,000 clones, 80% to 90% of them present only once.

The receptor was isolated from a woman between 50 and 59 years old with acute or convalescent COVID-19. Sequenced input: peripheral blood. The V call is TRBV5-1, the J call TRBJ2-5; TRBD2 matches at 12 bases. The CDR3 region has the DNA TGCGCCAGCCACCCGGGACTAGCGGGAGAGACCCAGTACTTC. Its protein product is CASHPGLAGETQYF.